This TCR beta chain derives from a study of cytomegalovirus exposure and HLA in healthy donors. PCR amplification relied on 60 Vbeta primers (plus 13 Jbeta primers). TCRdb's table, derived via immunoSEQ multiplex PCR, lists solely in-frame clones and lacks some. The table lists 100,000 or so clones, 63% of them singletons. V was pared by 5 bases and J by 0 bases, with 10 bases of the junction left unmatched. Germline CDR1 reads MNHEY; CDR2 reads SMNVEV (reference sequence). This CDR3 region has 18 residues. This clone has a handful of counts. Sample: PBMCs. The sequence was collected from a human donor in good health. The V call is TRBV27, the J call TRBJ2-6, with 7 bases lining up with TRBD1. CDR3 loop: CASSKRQGMLSGANVLTF. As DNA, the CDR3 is TGTGCCAGCAGTAAACGACAGGGAATGCTCTCTGGGGCCAACGTCCTGACTTTC.